This TCR beta chain was documented in a study of monozygotic twins with inflammatory bowel disease. TCRdb reprocessed the 5' RACE reads, keeping one entry per CDR3 protein, no DNA. This sample's table reports a few hundred thousand distinct CDR3 sequences. The CDR3 loop spans 15 amino acids. Germline CDR1 is SGHRS and CDR2 is YFSETQ. The TCR originated in a human donor with ulcerative colitis or Crohn's disease, or a healthy co-twin of an affected twin (not recorded which). Sequenced: blood. The V call is TRBV5-1, the J call TRBJ1-1; the TRBD1 assignment by TCRdb is unverifiable without DNA. The CDR3 region is CASSSGQGRNTEAFF.